Below are 32 T cell receptor beta chains sequenced from a single sample in a study of OX40 agonist ivuxolimab in advanced cancers. The method was the immunoSEQ multiplex PCR assay. Entries here come from immuneACCESS through TCRdb and include only in-frame sequences with V and J called. Some clones fail to appear in such tables; in the studies checked, an unresolved V gene covers under half of the shortfall, and the cause of the remainder is unknown. In this sample the table shows some 70,000 clones, about 89% of which occur a single time. The top ten clones comprise approximately 2% of the sample. Source: CD4+ or CD8+ T cells sorted from blood, taken in a trial of the OX40 agonist ivuxolimab. These receptors all come from an adult with an advanced solid tumor such as melanoma, head and neck, liver or kidney cancer.

V gene TRBV18 combines with J gene TRBJ1-4; D unresolved. The ends were cut back, 5 bases at V and 5 bases at J, with 18 bases in the middle. The CDR3 contains 16 residues. Germline V CDR1 and CDR2: KGHSH, LQKENI. The CDR3 sequence: CASSAEPSVGNEKLFF. CDR3 coding DNA: TGTGCCAGCTCAGCAGAGCCCAGCGTAGGCAATGAAAAACTGTTTTTT.

This chain joins TRBV27 and TRBJ2-7; tentatively, D is TRBD2 (5 bases). V was pared by 7 bases and J by 1 base, with 11 bases between. CDR1 and CDR2 from the germline V gene are MNHEY and SMNVEV (reference sequence). The CDR3 runs 13 residues. The CDR3 DNA reads as TGTGCCAGCAAAACCCGGGGTTCCTACGAGCAGTACTTC. Its translation is CASKTRGSYEQYF.

The chain has TRBV5-4 and TRBJ2-3, with D unclear. Germline V gene lookup returns CDR1 SGHNT and CDR2 YYREEE (reference sequence). V was shortened by 4 bases and J by 9 bases, with 15 bases between the two germline ends. The CDR3 is 13 amino acids. CDR3 bases: TGTGCCAGCAGCGTACCGGACGATTTCACGCAGTATTTT. Protein product: CASSVPDDFTQYF.

This rearrangement joins TRBV7-2 to TRBJ2-1, with 7 bases that match TRBD2. Germline V gene sequence: CDR1 SGHTA, CDR2 FQGNSA. This CDR3 is 15 amino acids long. V gave up 1 base and J gave up 6 bases; unmatched junction bases: 6. The CDR3 is CASSLVMGGSNEQFF. DNA for the CDR3: TGTGCCAGCAGCTTAGTTATGGGGGGGAGCAATGAGCAGTTCTTC.

The genes are TRBV10-3 and TRBJ1-2, with TRBD1 matching over 8 bases. This CDR3 is built from 12 residues. Unmatched junction bases numbered 4, after V lost 11 bases and J lost 2 bases. Germline lookup yields CDR1 ENHRY and CDR2 SYGVKD. CDR3 protein: CAAQGENYGYTF. The CDR3 DNA follows: TGTGCCGCACAGGGGGAGAACTATGGCTACACCTTC.

V and J are TRBV29-1 and TRBJ2-7; D ambiguous. Germline V CDR1 and CDR2: SQVTM, ANQGSEA. Between the trimmed V and J ends, which lost 6 bases and 7 bases, there was a span of 16 bases. The CDR3 is 12 residues long. The CDR3 is CSVDDVRREQYF. CDR3 DNA sequence: TGCAGCGTGGATGACGTCCGGCGGGAGCAGTACTTC.

This clone was found once. The rearrangement joins TRBV6-1 to TRBJ1-2; D is unclear. Germline V gene lookup returns CDR1 MNHNS and CDR2 SASEGT. The CDR3 spans 12 residues. V was clipped by 7 bases and J by 3 bases, with 9 bases between them. The CDR3 protein is CASTGDYYGYTF. The CDR3 DNA reads as TGTGCCAGCACCGGGGATTACTATGGCTACACCTTC.

The chain couples TRBV5-4 to TRBJ2-5; a possible D gene is TRBD2 (5 bases). The germline CDR1 and CDR2 sequences are SGHNT and YYREEE (reference sequence). With 2 bases removed from V and 1 base from J, the gap between germline ends came to 12 bases. The CDR3 loop spans 15 amino acids. This CDR3 reads CASSFSSSIQETQYF. The CDR3 DNA is TGTGCCAGCAGCTTTTCGTCTAGCATCCAAGAGACCCAGTACTTC.

The chain is built from TRBV5-1 and TRBJ2-2; D is unclear. Germline V CDR1 and CDR2: SGHRS, YFSETQ. Between the trimmed V and J ends, which lost 4 bases and 8 bases, there was a span of 9 bases. The CDR3 runs 12 residues. CDR3 sequence: CASSELAGELFF. In DNA, the CDR3 is TGCGCCAGCAGCGAATTAGCAGGGGAGCTGTTTTTT.

This clone occurred a few times. The V and J genes are TRBV6-1 and TRBJ1-6; D is unclear. V lost 7 bases, J lost 7 bases, and 11 bases lay in between. The germline V gene has CDR1 MNHNS and CDR2 SASEGT. This CDR3 contains 13 residues. CDR3 in amino acids: CASTTDTNSPLHF. CDR3 bases: TGTGCCAGCACAACAGACACCAATTCACCCCTCCACTTT.

The chain carries TRBV4-2 and TRBJ2-7; possible D gene TRBD1, 6 bases. This CDR3 is built from 15 residues. Germline V gives CDR1 LGHNA, CDR2 YNFKEQ. Between the trimmed V and J ends, which lost 0 bases and 2 bases, there was a span of 11 bases. CDR3 nucleotides: TGTGCCAGCAGCCAAGAAGAAAGGACAGCCTACGAGCAGTACTTC. Encoded protein: CASSQEERTAYEQYF.

The chain links TRBV28 to TRBJ2-1; possible D gene TRBD1, 6 bases. Deletions cut 3 bases from V and 6 bases from J, with 15 bases between. CDR1 is MDHEN and CDR2 is SYDVKM in the germline V gene. This CDR3 is built from 15 residues. The CDR3 coding sequence is TGTGCCAGCAGTTTCGCAGGGGCCGAGGGCAATGAGCAGTTCTTC. This encodes CASSFAGAEGNEQFF.

The rearrangement links TRBV5-4 to TRBJ1-1; D gene ambiguous. Germline CDR1 reads SGHNT; CDR2 reads YYREEE (reference sequence). V lost 3 bases and J 2 bases, leaving 11 bases between the germline ends. The CDR3 totals 14 residues. The CDR3 region has the DNA TGTGCCAGCAGCTGGCGGAGTAGTAACACTGAAGCTTTCTTT. Translating gives CASSWRSSNTEAFF.

The chain has TRBV19 and TRBJ1-1; D unresolved. V was pared by 5 bases and J by 0 bases, with 10 bases between. The CDR3 spans 14 residues. Germline V gives CDR1 LNHDA, CDR2 SQIVND (reference sequence). Here the CDR3 reads CASSLYVMNTEAFF. The DNA of the CDR3 is TGTGCCAGTAGTCTGTATGTGATGAACACTGAAGCTTTCTTT.

The chain is built from TRBV28 and TRBJ2-3; D is undetermined. CDR1 MDHEN and CDR2 SYDVKM come from the germline V gene. V lost 6 bases and J 7 bases, leaving 8 bases between the germline ends. CDR3 length equals 11 residues. DNA of the CDR3: TGTGCCAGCAGCCTGAGGTATACGCAGTATTTT. Amino acids: CASSLRYTQYF.

The gene calls are TRBV6-5 and TRBJ1-1, with no clear D. This CDR3 comprises 13 residues. Trimming shortened V by 4 bases and J by 4 bases, and 10 bases separated the two germline ends. Germline assignment: CDR1 MNHEY and CDR2 SVGAGI. The CDR3 coding sequence is TGTGCCAGCAGTTTCTACCGTGGCACTGAAGCTTTCTTT. Encoded protein: CASSFYRGTEAFF.

This clone has only one observation. This chain uses TRBV5-4 with TRBJ2-1, with 7 bases identical to TRBD1. Looked up from germline, CDR1 is SGHNT and CDR2 is YYREEE (reference sequence). After removal of 0 bases from V and 7 bases from J, the junction contained 4 bases not matched to a gene. This CDR3 has 14 residues. As DNA, the CDR3 is TGTGCCAGCAGCTTGGGACAGGGCTGGAATGAGCAGTTCTTC. Translating gives CASSLGQGWNEQFF.

The chain is built from TRBV5-1 and TRBJ1-1; D is perhaps TRBD1 (5 bases). The V end was cut by 4 bases, the J end by 4 bases, with 17 bases between. CDR3 length: 15 amino acids. Germline V gene data show CDR1 as SGHRS and CDR2 as YFSETQ. CDR3 protein: CASSALQDGSTEAFF. CDR3 DNA sequence: TGCGCCAGCAGCGCGCTACAGGACGGGAGCACTGAAGCTTTCTTT. Full variable domain (missing parts from reference TRBV5-1 and TRBJ1-1): KAGVTQTPRYLIKTRGQQVTLSCSPISGHRSVSWYQQTPGQGLQFLFEYFSETQRNKGNFPGRFSGRQFSNSRSEMNVSTLELGDSALYLCASSALQDGSTEAFFGQGTRLTVV.

The J gene is TRBJ1-2, the V gene TRBV2, with D uncertain. Deletions cut 4 bases from V and 0 bases from J, with 12 bases between. The CDR3 runs 15 residues. Germline values: CDR1 SNHLY, CDR2 FYNNEI. DNA of the CDR3: TGTGCCAGCAGTGGAGGGCAAACCACTAACTATGGCTACACCTTC. This gives the protein CASSGGQTTNYGYTF.

The V gene is TRBV28, the J gene TRBJ2-7; D might be TRBD2 (6 bases). Germline values: CDR1 MDHEN, CDR2 SYDVKM. This CDR3 has 12 amino acids. V lost 7 bases to trimming and J lost 5 bases, with 12 bases between them. In DNA, the CDR3 is TGTGCCAGCACCTCCTGGGAGGACGAGCAGTACTTC. It translates to CASTSWEDEQYF.

The chain couples TRBV23-1 to TRBJ1-5; D is uncertain. TRBV23-1 is an open reading frame, and its role is uncertain. The CDR3 has 12 amino acids. Trimming shortened V by 6 bases and J by 6 bases, and 9 bases separated the two germline ends. As DNA, the CDR3 is TGCGCCAGCAGCCCGGCCGCTCAGCCCCAGCATTTT. Translated: CASSPAAQPQHF.

The V and J genes are TRBV14 and TRBJ2-2; possible D gene TRBD2, 6 bases. V lost 1 base, J lost 5 bases, and 8 bases lay in between. The CDR3 has 14 residues. Germline CDR1 and CDR2: SGHDN and FVKESK. The CDR3 DNA sequence: TGTGCCAGCAGCCAAGTACGGGGGACCGGGGAGCTGTTTTTT. Its translation: CASSQVRGTGELFF.

This chain connects TRBV5-1 to TRBJ2-5; TRBD2 agrees at 12 bases. There are 14 residues in the CDR3. V dropped 4 bases and J dropped 5; count of bases not matched to a gene: 3. The germline V gene has CDR1 SGHRS and CDR2 YFSETQ. CDR3 loop: CASSNTSGGETQYF. The DNA of the CDR3 is TGCGCCAGCAGCAACACTAGCGGGGGGGAGACCCAGTACTTC.

This chain connects TRBV6-5 to TRBJ1-2; 11 nucleotides agree with TRBD1. J gave up 8 bases and V 0 bases, and 5 bases lay outside the gene matches. Germline V gene sequence: CDR1 MNHEY, CDR2 SVGAGI. The CDR3 contains 15 residues. CDR3 nucleotides: TGTGCCAGCAGTTACTCGGGACAGGGGGTTGGGGGCTACACCTTC. It codes for CASSYSGQGVGGYTF.

This rearrangement joins TRBV9 to TRBJ2-1; perhaps TRBD2 as D (6 bases). Trimming removed 0 bases from V and 8 bases from J, with 15 bases in between. This CDR3 contains 15 residues. CDR1 and CDR2 from the germline V gene are SGDLS and YYNGEE. CDR3 sequence: CASSVVRGTPHEQFF. DNA for the CDR3: TGTGCCAGCAGCGTAGTACGGGGGACCCCCCATGAGCAGTTCTTC.

The J gene is TRBJ2-7, the V gene TRBV30, with TRBD2 as a possible D gene (7 bases). Germline CDR1 and CDR2: GTSNPN and SVGIG (reference sequence). With 5 bases removed from V and 7 bases from J, the gap between germline ends came to 12 bases. The CDR3 length is 11 residues. The CDR3: CAWGRGGEQYF. CDR3 coding DNA: TGTGCCTGGGGGAGGGGGGGAGAGCAGTACTTC.

DNA for the CDR3: TGTGCCAGCACCCGGACAGGGGGTTATCAGCCCCAGCATTTT. This codes for CASTRTGGYQPQHF. The chain couples TRBV6-5 to TRBJ1-5; 10 nucleotides match TRBD1. The germline V gene encodes CDR1 MNHEY and CDR2 SVGAGI. V shed 7 bases and J 5 bases; nucleotides not matched to a gene: 5. CDR3 length: 14 residues.

This clone was seen more than once but under ten times. The V gene is TRBV29-1, the J gene TRBJ1-1; 7 bases are a match to TRBD1. The germline CDR1 and CDR2 sequences are SQVTM and ANQGSEA. The junction had 6 bases not matched to a gene; V was cut back by 7 bases and J by 1 base. The CDR3 covers 13 residues. CDR3 coding DNA: TGCAGCGCCTCGACAGGGAGGAACACTGAAGCTTTCTTT. Encoded protein: CSASTGRNTEAFF. The entire variable domain, with the rest obtained from reference TRBV29-1 and TRBJ1-1, is as follows: SAVISQKPSRDICQRGTSLTIQCQVDSQVTMMFWYRQQPGQSLTLIATANQGSEATYESGFVIDKFPISRPNLTFSTLTVSNMSPEDSSIYLCSASTGRNTEAFFGQGTRLTVV.

This clone was recorded only once. V usage is TRBV5-8 and J usage is TRBJ1-5; D is perhaps TRBD1 (6 bases). V lost 2 bases to trimming and J lost 5 bases, with 14 bases between them. The CDR3 runs 15 residues. Germline assignment: CDR1 SGHTS and CDR2 YDEGEE. CDR3 sequence: CASSFTGTRDQPQHF. Here the CDR3 DNA reads TGTGCCAGCAGCTTTACCGGGACACGGGATCAGCCCCAGCATTTT.

This chain links TRBV7-2 with TRBJ1-2; D perhaps matches TRBD1 (6 bases). This CDR3 region has 11 residues. Trimming took off 1 base at V and 14 bases at J, with 11 bases between the two ends. Germline-derived CDR1 and CDR2 are SGHTA and FQGNSA. The CDR3 sequence is CASSLVGGHTF. DNA for the CDR3: TGTGCCAGCAGCTTAGTGGGGGGACATACCTTC.

This clone was seen only a few times. The chain is built from TRBV10-3 and TRBJ2-3, with 8 bases matching TRBD2. The J segment lost 4 bases and the V segment lost 8 bases, leaving 5 bases of the junction unmatched. The CDR3 spans 13 residues. Per germline, CDR1 ENHRY and CDR2 SYGVKD. This chain's CDR3 is CAIHHGGADTQYF. In DNA, the CDR3 is TGTGCCATCCACCACGGGGGGGCAGATACGCAGTATTTT.

V and J are TRBV18 and TRBJ1-1; 7 positions match TRBD1. CDR1 is KGHSH, CDR2 LQKENI, per germline. Trimming took 4 bases from V and 5 from J; bases not matched to a gene: 4. This CDR3 contains 13 residues. The CDR3 sequence is CASSLKQGTEAFF. CDR3 nucleotides: TGTGCCAGCTCACTAAAACAGGGGACTGAAGCTTTCTTT. The variable domain in full, completed from reference TRBV18 and TRBJ1-1, reads NAGVMQNPRHLVRRRGQEARLRCSPMKGHSHVYWYRQLPEEGLKFMVYLQKENIIDESGMPKERFSAEFPKEGPSILRIQQVVRGDSAAYFCASSLKQGTEAFFGQGTRLTVV.